This T cell receptor (beta chain) was recorded in a study of OX40 agonist ivuxolimab in advanced cancers. Looking at the study overall: Having had anti-PD-1, anti-PD-L1 or anti-CTLA-4 therapy before was allowed, and under 50% had some. Study-wide results and limits: Also present in some nonresponders was a low level of normalized T-cell clonal expansion.

Profiled with immunoSEQ multiplex PCR; TCRdb holds only in-frame clones, not every one. In the table there are 35,000 to 40,000 clones, more than 75% of which are singletons. There are 14 residues in the CDR3. Trimming removed 0 bases from V and 9 bases from J, with 12 bases in between. The germline CDR1 and CDR2 sequences are LNHNV and YYDKDF (reference sequence). Points on this clone: The antigen is not known.

The chain has TRBV15 and TRBJ2-1, with D perhaps TRBD1 or TRBD2 (5 bases each). This clonotype originated in an adult with an advanced solid tumor such as melanoma, head and neck, liver or kidney cancer. The starting material was CD4+ or CD8+ T cells sorted from blood, obtained in a trial of the OX40 agonist ivuxolimab. CDR3 bases: TGTGCCACCAGCAGAGAGGCCCGAGGGACTGAGCAGTTCTTC. Translated, it gives CATSREARGTEQFF.